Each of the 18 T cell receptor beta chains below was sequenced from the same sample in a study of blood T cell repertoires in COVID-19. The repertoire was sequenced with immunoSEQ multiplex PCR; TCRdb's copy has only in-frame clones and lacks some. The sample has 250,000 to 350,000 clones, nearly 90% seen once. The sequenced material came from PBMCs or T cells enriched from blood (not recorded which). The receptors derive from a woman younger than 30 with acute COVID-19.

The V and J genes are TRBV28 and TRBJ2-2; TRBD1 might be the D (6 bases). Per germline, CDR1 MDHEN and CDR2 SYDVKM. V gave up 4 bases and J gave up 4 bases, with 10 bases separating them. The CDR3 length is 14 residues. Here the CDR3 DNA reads TGTGCCAGCAGTTGGGCAGGGGCCACCGGGGAGCTGTTTTTT. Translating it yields CASSWAGATGELFF.

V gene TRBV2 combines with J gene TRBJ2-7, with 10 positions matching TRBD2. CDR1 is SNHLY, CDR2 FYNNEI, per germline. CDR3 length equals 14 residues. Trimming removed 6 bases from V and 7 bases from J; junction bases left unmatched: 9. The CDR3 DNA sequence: TGTGCCAGCAGGAGAGCGGGAGGGACGAGGGAGCAGTACTTC. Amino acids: CASRRAGGTREQYF.

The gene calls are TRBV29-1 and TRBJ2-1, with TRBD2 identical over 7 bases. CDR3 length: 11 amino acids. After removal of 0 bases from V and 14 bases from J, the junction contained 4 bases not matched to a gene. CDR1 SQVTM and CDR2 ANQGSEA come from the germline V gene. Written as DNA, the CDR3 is TGCAGCGTTGAAGAGGGGCGGGAGAAGTTCTTC. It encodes CSVEEGREKFF.

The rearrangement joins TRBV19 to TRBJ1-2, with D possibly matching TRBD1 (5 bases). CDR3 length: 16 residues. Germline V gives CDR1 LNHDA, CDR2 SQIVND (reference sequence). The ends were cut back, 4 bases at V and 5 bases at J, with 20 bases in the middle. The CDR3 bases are TGTGCCAGTAGTAGACAGTGGGCTCTGGCCCCGTATGGCTACACCTTC. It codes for CASSRQWALAPYGYTF.

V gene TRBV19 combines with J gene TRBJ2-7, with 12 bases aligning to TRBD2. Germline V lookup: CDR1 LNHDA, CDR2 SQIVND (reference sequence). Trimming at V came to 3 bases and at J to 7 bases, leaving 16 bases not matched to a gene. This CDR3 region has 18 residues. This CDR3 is CASSIGLAGGTSAREQYF. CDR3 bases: TGTGCCAGTAGTATTGGTCTAGCGGGAGGGACTTCCGCGCGGGAGCAGTACTTC.

The CDR3 region is CASSLLRTASRTF. The CDR3 region has the DNA TGTGCCAGCAGTTTATTACGGACAGCGAGTCGTACCTTC. V and J are TRBV12-3 or TRBV12-4 and TRBJ1-2; a possible D gene is TRBD1 (6 bases). The CDR3 is 13 amino acids. The V gene lost 2 bases and the J gene lost 14 bases, with 18 bases spanning the gap.

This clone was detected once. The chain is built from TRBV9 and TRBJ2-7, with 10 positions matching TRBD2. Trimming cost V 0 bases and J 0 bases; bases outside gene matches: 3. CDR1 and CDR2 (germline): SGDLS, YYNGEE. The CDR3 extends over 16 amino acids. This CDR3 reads CASSVAPSGSSYEQYF. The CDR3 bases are TGTGCCAGCAGCGTAGCGCCTAGCGGGAGCTCCTACGAGCAGTACTTC.

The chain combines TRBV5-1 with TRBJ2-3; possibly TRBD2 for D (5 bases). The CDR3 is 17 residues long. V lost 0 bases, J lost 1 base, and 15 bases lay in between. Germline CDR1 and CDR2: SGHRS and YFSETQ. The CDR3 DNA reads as TGCGCCAGCAGCTTGGCCGTGAGCGGTTGGGGCACAGATACGCAGTATTTT. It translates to CASSLAVSGWGTDTQYF.

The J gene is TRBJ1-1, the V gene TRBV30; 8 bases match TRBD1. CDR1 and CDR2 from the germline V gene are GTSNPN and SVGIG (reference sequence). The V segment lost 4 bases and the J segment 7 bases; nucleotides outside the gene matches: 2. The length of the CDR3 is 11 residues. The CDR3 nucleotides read TGTGCCTGGACAGGGGGCTATGAAGCTTTCTTT. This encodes CAWTGGYEAFF. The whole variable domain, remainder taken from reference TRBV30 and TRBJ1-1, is SQTIHQWPATLVQPVGSPLSLECTVEGTSNPNLYWYRQAAGRGLQLLFYSVGIGQISSEVPQNLSASRPQDRQFILSSKKLLLSDSGFYLCAWTGGYEAFFGQGTRLTVV.

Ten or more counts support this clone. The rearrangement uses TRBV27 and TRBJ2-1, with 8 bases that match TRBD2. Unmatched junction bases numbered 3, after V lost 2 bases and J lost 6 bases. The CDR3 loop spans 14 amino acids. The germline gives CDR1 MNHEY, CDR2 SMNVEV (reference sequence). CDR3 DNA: TGTGCCAGCAGTTTACAGGGGACTAGCAATGAGCAGTTCTTC. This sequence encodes CASSLQGTSNEQFF.

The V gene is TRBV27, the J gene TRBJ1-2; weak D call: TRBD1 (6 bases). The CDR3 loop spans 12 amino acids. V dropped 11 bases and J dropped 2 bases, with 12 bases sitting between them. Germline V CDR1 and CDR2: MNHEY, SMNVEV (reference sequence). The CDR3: CAGGGHNYGYTF. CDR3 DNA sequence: TGTGCCGGGGGGGGACACAACTATGGCTACACCTTC.

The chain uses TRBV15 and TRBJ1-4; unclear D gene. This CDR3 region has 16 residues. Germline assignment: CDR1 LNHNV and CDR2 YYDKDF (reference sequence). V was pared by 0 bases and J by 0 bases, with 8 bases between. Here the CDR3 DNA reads TGTGCCACCAGCAGAGACCCCGGGACAACTAATGAAAAACTGTTTTTT. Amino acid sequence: CATSRDPGTTNEKLFF.

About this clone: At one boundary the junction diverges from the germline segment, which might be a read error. CDR3: CATSGRGNTEVFF. For the CDR3, the DNA is TGTGCCACCAGCGGACGGGGAAACACTGAAGTTTTCTTT. J is TRBJ1-1 and V is TRBV15, with D unclear. CDR1 is LNHNV and CDR2 is YYDKDF in the germline V gene (reference sequence). This CDR3 comprises 13 residues.

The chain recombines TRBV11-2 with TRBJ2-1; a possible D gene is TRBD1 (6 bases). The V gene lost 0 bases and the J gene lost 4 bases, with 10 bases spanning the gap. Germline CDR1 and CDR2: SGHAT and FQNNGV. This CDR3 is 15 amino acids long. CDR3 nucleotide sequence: TGTGCCAGCAGCTTAGATGTCGGACAGTACAATGAGCAGTTCTTC. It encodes CASSLDVGQYNEQFF.

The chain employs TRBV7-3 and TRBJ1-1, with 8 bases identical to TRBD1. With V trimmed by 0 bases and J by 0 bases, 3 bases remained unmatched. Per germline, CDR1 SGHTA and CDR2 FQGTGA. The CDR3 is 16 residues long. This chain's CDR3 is CASSLTPTGVNTEAFF. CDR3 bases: TGTGCCAGCAGCTTAACCCCGACAGGGGTGAACACTGAAGCTTTCTTT.

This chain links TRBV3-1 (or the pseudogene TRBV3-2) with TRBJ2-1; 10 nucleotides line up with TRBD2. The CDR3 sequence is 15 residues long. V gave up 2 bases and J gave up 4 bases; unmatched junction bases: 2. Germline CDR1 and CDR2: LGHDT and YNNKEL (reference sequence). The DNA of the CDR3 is TGTGCCAGCAGCCAACTAGCGGGGGTTTACAATGAGCAGTTCTTC. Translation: CASSQLAGVYNEQFF.

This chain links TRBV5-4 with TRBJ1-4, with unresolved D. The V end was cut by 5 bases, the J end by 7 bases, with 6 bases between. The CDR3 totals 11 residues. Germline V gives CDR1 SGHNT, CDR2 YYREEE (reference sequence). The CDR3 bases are TGTGCCAGCAGTTCGGGTGAAAAACTGTTTTTT. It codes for CASSSGEKLFF.

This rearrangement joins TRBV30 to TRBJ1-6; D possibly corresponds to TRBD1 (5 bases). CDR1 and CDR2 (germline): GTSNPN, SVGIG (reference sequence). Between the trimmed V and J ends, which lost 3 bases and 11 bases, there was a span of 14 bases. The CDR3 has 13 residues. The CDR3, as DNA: TGTGCCTGGAGGCCCCAGGGTAGACCACCCCTCCACTTT. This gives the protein CAWRPQGRPPLHF. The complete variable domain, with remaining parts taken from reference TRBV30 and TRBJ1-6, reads SQTIHQWPATLVQPVGSPLSLECTVEGTSNPNLYWYRQAAGRGLQLLFYSVGIGQISSEVPQNLSASRPQDRQFILSSKKLLLSDSGFYLCAWRPQGRPPLHFGNGTRLTVT.